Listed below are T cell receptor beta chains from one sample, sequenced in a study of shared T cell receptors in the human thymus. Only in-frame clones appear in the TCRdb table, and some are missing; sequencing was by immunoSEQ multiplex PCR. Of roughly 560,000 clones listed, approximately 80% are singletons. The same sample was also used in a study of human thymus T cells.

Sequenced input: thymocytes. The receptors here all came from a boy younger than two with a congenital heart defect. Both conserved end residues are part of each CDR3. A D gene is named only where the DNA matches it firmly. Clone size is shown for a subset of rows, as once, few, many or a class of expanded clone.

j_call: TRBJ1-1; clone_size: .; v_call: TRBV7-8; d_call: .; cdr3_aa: CASSPTGGIGRYPEAFF; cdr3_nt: TGTGCCAGCAGCCCGACGGGGGGTATAGGGCGGTACCCTGAAGCTTTCTTT
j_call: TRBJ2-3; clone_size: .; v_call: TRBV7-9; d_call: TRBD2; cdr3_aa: CASIPESLSGSFTDTQYF; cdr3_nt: TGTGCCAGCATCCCGGAGTCGTTGAGCGGGAGTTTTACAGATACGCAGTATTTT
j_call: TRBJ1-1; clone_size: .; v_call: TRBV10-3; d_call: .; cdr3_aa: CAIRGTVPNTEAFF; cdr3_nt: TGTGCCATCAGAGGTACAGTTCCGAACACTGAAGCTTTCTTT
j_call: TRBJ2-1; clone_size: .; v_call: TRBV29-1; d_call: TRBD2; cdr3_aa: CSVAGGRFYNEQFF; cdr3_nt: TGCAGCGTTGCCGGCGGGAGATTCTACAATGAGCAGTTCTTC
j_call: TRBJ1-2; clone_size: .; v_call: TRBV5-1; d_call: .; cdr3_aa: CASSSGPLQVHGYTF; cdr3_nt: TGCGCCAGCAGCTCCGGTCCCCTCCAGGTCCATGGCTACACCTTC
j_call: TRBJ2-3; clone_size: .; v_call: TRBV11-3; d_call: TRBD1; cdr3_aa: CASSCGDRETDTQYF; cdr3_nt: TGTGCCAGCAGCTGCGGGGACAGGGAGACAGATACGCAGTATTTT
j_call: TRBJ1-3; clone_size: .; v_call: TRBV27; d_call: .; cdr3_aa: CASSIQGSGNTIYF; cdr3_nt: TGTGCCAGCAGTATACAGGGATCCGGAAACACCATATATTTT
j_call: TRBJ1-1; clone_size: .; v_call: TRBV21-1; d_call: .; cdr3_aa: CASSKAVGRDEAFF; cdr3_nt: TGTGCCAGCAGCAAAGCGGTAGGGAGGGATGAAGCTTTCTTT
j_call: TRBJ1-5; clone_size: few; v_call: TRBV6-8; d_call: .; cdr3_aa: CASRGQPQHF; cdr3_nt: TGTGCCAGTAGGGGCCAGCCCCAGCATTTT
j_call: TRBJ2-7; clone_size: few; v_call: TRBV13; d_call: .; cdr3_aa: CASSAEGEGSSYEQYF; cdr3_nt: TGTGCCAGCAGCGCTGAGGGGGAGGGGAGCTCCTACGAGCAGTACTTC
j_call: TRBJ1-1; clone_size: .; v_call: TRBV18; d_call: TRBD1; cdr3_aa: CASSPGQENTEAFF; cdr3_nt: TGTGCCAGCTCACCAGGACAGGAGAACACTGAAGCTTTCTTT
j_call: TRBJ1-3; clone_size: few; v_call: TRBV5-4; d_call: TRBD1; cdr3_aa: CASSSSGTGGLSSGNTIYF; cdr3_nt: TGTGCCAGCAGCAGCTCCGGGACAGGGGGCCTCTCCTCTGGAAACACCATATATTTT
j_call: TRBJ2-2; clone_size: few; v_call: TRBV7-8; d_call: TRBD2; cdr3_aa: CASSLGREWSGELFF; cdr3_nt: TGTGCCAGCAGCTTAGGGCGGGAGTGGAGCGGGGAGCTGTTTTTT
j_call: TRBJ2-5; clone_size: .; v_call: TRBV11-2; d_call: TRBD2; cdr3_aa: CASSRTSGPYQETQYF; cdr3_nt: TGTGCCAGCAGCCGTACTAGCGGCCCGTACCAAGAGACCCAGTACTTC
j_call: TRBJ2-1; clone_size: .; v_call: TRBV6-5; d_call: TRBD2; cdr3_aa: CASSYSTSGSSEEQFF; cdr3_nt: TGTGCCAGCAGTTACTCCACTAGCGGGTCCTCAGAGGAGCAGTTCTTC
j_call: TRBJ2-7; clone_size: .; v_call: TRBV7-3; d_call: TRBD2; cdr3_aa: CASSLTLVAGDYEQYF; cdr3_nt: TGTGCCAGCAGCTTGACTCTAGTAGCGGGAGACTACGAGCAGTACTTC
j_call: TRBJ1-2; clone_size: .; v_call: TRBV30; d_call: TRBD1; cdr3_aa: CAWSRPGTETHVF; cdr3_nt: TGTGCCTGGAGTCGACCCGGGACAGAGACACACGTCTTC
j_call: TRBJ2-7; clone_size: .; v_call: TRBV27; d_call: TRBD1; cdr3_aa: CASSSNRGSLSYEQYF; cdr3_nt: TGTGCCAGCAGTTCCAACAGGGGGTCCCTCTCCTACGAGCAGTACTTC
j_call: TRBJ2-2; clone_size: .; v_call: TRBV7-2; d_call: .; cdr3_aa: CASSLGMGTPNTGELFF; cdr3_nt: TGTGCCAGCAGCTTAGGGATGGGGACTCCGAACACCGGGGAGCTGTTTTTT
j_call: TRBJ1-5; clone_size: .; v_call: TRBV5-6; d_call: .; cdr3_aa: CASSLWGGVNRPQHF; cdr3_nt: TGTGCCAGCAGCTTGTGGGGGGGGGTGAATCGGCCCCAGCATTTT
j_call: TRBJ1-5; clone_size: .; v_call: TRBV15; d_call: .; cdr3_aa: CATSLGGENQPQHF; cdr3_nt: TGTGCCACCAGCCTGGGGGGAGAGAATCAGCCCCAGCATTTT
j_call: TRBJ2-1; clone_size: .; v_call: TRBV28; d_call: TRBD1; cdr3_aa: CASSNRDRVRNEQFF; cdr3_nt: TGTGCCAGCAGTAACCGGGACAGGGTGAGAAATGAGCAGTTCTTC
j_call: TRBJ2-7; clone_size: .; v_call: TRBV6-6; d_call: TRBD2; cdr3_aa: CASRLAGPRQLYEQYF; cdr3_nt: TGTGCCAGCAGATTAGCGGGACCGAGACAACTTTACGAGCAGTACTTC
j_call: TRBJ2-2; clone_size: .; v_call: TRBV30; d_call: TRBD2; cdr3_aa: CAWSPWLAGNTGELFF; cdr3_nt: TGTGCCTGGAGTCCCTGGCTAGCGGGCAACACCGGGGAGCTGTTTTTT
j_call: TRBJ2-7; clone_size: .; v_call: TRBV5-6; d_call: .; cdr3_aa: CASSLRSSYEQYF; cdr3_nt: TGTGCCAGCAGCTTGAGGAGCTCCTACGAGCAGTACTTC
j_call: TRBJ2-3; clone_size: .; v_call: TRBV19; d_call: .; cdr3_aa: CASNNFRDTTDTQYF; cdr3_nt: TGTGCCAGTAATAATTTCCGGGACACCACAGATACGCAGTATTTT
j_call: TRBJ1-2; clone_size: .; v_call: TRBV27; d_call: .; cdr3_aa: CASSPTPDGNYGYTF; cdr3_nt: TGTGCCAGCAGTCCGACCCCAGACGGGAACTATGGCTACACCTTC
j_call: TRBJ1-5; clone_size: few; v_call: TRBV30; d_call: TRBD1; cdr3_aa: CAWRGQGKNQPQHF; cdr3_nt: TGTGCCTGGAGGGGACAGGGGAAGAATCAGCCCCAGCATTTT
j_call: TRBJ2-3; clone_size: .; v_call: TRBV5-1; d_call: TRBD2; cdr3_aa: CASQWGGRKTDTQYF; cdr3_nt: TGCGCCAGCCAGTGGGGCGGGAGGAAGACAGATACGCAGTATTTT